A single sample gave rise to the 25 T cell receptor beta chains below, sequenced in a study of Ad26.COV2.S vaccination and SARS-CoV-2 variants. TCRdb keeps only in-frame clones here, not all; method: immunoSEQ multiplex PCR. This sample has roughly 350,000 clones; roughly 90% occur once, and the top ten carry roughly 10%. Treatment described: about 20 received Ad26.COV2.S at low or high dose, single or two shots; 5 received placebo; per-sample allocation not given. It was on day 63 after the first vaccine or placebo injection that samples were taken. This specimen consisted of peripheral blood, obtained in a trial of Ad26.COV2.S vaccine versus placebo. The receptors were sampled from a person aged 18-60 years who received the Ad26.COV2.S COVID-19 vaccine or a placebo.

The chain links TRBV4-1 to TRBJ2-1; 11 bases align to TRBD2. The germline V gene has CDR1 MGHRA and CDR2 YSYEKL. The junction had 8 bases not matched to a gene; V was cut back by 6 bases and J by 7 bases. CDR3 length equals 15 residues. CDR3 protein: CASRTLAGGRNEQFF. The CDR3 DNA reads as TGCGCCAGCAGAACCTTAGCGGGAGGGCGTAATGAGCAGTTCTTC.

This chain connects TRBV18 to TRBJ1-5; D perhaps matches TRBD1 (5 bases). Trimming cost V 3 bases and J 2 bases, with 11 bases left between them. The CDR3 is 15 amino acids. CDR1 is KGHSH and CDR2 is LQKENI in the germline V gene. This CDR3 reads CASSPGGDRNQPQHF. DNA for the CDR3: TGTGCCAGCTCACCCGGGGGGGACCGCAATCAGCCCCAGCATTTT.

As DNA, the CDR3 is TGTGCCAGCAGCCCAACAGGGTCGGGTAGCAATCAGCCCCAGCATTTT. It codes for CASSPTGSGSNQPQHF. This chain connects TRBV7-2 to TRBJ1-5, with a possible D match to TRBD1 (6 bases). The CDR3 totals 16 residues. Trimming removed 5 bases at V and 0 bases at J, with 14 bases between. CDR1 is SGHTA and CDR2 is FQGNSA in the germline V gene.

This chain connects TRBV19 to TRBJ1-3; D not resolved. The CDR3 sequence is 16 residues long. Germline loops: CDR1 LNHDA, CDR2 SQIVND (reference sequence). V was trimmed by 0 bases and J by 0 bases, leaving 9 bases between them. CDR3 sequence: CASSIELILSGNTIYF. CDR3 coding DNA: TGTGCCAGTAGTATAGAGCTGATTCTCTCTGGAAACACCATATATTTT.

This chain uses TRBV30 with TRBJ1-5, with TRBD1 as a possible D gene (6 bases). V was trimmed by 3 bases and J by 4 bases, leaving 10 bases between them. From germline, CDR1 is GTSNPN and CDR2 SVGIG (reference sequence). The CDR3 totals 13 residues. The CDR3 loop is CAWSDRKNQPQHF. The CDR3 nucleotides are TGTGCCTGGAGCGACAGGAAGAATCAGCCCCAGCATTTT.

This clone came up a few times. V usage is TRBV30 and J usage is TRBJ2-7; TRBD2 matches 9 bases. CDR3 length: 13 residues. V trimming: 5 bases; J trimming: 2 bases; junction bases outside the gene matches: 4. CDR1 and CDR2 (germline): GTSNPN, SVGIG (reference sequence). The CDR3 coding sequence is TGTGCCTGGGGAGCGGGGGGAGCCTACGAGCAGTACTTC. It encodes CAWGAGGAYEQYF.

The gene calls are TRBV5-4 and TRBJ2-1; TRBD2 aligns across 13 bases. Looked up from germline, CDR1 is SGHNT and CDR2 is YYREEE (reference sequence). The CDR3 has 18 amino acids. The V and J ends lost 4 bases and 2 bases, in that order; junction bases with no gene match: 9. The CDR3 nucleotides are TGTGCCAGCAGCAAAAGGACTAGCGGGAGAGTTCCCTACAATGAGCAGTTCTTC. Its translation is CASSKRTSGRVPYNEQFF.

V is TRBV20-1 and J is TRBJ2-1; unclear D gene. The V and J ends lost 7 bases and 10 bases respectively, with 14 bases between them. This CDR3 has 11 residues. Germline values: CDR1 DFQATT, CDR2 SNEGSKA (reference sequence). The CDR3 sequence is CSVLKGEEQFF. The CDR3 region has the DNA TGCAGTGTCCTAAAGGGCGAGGAGCAGTTCTTC.

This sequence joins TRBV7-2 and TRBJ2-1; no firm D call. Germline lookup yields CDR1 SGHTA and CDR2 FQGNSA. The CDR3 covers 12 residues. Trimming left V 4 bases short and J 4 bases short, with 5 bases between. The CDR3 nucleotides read TGTGCCAGCAGCTCCCAGTACAATGAGCAGTTCTTC. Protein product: CASSSQYNEQFF.

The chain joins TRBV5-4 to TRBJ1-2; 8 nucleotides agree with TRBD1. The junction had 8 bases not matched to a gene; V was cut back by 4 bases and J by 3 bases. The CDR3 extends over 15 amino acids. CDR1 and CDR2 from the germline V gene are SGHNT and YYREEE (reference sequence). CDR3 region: CASSPSTGADYGYTF. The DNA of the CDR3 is TGTGCCAGCAGCCCATCGACAGGGGCAGACTATGGCTACACCTTC.

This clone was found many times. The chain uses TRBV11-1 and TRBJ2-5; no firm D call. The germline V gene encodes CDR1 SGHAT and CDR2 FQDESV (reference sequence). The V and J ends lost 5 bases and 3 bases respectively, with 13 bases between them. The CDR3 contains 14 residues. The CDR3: CASSVPSKEETQYF. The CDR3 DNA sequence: TGTGCCAGCAGCGTACCGTCTAAGGAAGAGACCCAGTACTTC.

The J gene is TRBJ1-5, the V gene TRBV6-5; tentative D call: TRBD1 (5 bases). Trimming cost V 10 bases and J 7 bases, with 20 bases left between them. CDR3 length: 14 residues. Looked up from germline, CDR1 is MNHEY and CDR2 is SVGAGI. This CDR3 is CATALEGTGQPQHF. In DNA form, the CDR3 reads TGTGCCACCGCCCTGGAAGGGACCGGGCAGCCCCAGCATTTT.

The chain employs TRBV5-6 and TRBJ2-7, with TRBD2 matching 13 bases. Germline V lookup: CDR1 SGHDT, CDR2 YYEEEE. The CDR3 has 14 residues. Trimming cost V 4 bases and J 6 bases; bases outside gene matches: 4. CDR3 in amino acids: CASSPGLAGVEQYF. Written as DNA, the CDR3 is TGTGCCAGCAGCCCCGGACTAGCGGGAGTCGAGCAGTACTTC.

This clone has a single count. The CDR3 loop is CASSTSGYTDTQYF. CDR3 bases: TGTGCCAGCAGCACTAGCGGTTACACAGATACGCAGTATTTT. J is TRBJ2-3 and V is TRBV7-6, with 8 bases identical to TRBD2. Trimming cost V 5 bases and J 2 bases; bases outside gene matches: 3. Germline CDR1 reads SGHVS; CDR2 reads FNYEAQ. The CDR3 has 14 residues.

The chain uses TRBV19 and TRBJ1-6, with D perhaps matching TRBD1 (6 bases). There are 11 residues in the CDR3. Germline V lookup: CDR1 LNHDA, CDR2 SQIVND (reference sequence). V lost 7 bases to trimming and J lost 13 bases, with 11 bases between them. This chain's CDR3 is CASKGGGPLHF. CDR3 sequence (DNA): TGTGCCAGTAAAGGGGGAGGCCCCCTCCACTTT.

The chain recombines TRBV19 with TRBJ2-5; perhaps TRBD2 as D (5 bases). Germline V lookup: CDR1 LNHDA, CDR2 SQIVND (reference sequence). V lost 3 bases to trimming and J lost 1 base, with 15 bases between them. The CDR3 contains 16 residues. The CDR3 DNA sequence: TGTGCCAGTAGTATTGTGGGAGCAGACATCCAAGAGACCCAGTACTTC. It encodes CASSIVGADIQETQYF. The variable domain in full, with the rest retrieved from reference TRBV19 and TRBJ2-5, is DGGITQSPKYLFRKEGQNVTLSCEQNLNHDAMYWYRQDPGQGLRLIYYSQIVNDFQKGDIAEGYSVSREKKESFPLTVTSAQKNPTAFYLCASSIVGADIQETQYFGPGTRLLVL.

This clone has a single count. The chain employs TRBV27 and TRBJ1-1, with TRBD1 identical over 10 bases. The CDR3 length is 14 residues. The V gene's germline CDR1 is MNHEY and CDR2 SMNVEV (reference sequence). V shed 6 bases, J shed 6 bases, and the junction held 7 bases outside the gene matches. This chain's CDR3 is CASRPTGGRSEAFF. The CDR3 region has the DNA TGTGCCAGCAGGCCGACAGGGGGCAGGTCTGAAGCTTTCTTT.

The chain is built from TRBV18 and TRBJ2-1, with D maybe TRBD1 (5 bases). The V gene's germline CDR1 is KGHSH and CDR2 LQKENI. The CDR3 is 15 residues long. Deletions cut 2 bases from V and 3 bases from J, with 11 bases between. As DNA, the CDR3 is TGTGCCAGCTCACCAGTGCAGGGTCTCTACAATGAGCAGTTCTTC. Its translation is CASSPVQGLYNEQFF. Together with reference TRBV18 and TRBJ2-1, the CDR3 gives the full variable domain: NAGVMQNPRHLVRRRGQEARLRCSPMKGHSHVYWYRQLPEEGLKFMVYLQKENIIDESGMPKERFSAEFPKEGPSILRIQQVVRGDSAAYFCASSPVQGLYNEQFFGPGTRLTVL.

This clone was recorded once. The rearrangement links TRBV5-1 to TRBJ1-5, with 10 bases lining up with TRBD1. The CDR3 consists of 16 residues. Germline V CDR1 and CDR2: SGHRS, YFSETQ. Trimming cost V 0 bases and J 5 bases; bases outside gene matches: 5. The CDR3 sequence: CASSLGAGTGDQPQHF. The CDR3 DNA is TGCGCCAGCAGCTTGGGTGCCGGGACAGGGGATCAGCCCCAGCATTTT.

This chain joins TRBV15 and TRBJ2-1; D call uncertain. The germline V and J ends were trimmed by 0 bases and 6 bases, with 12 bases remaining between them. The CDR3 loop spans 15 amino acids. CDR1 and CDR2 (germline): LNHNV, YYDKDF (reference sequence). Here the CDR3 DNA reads TGTGCCACCAGCAGAGATTTAGGGATGGGCAATGAGCAGTTCTTC. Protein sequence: CATSRDLGMGNEQFF.

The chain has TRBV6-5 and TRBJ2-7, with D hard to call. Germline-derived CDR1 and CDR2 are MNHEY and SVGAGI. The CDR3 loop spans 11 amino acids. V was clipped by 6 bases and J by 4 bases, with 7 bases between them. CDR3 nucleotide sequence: TGTGCCAGCAGACACCGTTACGAGCAGTACTTC. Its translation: CASRHRYEQYF.

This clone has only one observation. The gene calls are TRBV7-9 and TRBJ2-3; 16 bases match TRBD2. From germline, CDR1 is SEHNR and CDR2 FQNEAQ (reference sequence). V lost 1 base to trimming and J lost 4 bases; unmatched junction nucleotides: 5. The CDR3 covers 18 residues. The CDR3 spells CASSLVGLAGGRADTQYF. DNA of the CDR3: TGTGCCAGCAGCTTAGTGGGACTAGCGGGAGGGCGGGCAGATACGCAGTATTTT.

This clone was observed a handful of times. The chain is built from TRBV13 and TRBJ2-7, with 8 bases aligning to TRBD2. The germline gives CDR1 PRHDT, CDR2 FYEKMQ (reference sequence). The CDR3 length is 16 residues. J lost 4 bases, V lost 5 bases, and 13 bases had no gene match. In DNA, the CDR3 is TGTGCCAGCAGCCCTCATAACCGCGGGGGGAAGTACGAGCAGTACTTC. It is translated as CASSPHNRGGKYEQYF.

The CDR3 spells CASSFRNGPASYNEQFF. Here the CDR3 DNA reads TGTGCCAGCAGCTTCCGGAACGGGCCAGCATCCTACAATGAGCAGTTCTTC. V and J are TRBV5-5 and TRBJ2-1; no definite D call. Germline CDR1 is SGHKS and CDR2 is YYEKEE (reference sequence). This CDR3 spans 17 amino acids. V gave up 2 bases and J gave up 1 base, with 16 bases separating them.

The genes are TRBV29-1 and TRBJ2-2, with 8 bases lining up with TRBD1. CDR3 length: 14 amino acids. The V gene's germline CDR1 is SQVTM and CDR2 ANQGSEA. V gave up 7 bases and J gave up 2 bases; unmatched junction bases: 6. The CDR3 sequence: CSARGQDNTGELFF. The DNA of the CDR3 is TGCAGCGCCCGGGGACAGGACAACACCGGGGAGCTGTTTTTT.